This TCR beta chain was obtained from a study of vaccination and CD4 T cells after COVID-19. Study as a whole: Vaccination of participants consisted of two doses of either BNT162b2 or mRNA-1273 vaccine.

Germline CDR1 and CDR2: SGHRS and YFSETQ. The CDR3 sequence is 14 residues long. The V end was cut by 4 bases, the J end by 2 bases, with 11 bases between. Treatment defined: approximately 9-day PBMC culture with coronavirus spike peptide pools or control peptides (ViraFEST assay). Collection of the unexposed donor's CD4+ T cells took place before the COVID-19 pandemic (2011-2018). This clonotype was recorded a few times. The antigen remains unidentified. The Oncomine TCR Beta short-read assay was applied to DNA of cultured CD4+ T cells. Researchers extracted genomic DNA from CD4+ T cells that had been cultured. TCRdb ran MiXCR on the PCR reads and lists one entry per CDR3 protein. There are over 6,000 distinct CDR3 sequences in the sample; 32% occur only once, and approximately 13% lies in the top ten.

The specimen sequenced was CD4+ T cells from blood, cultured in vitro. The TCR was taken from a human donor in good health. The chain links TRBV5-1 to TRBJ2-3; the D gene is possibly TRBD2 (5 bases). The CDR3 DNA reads TGCGCCAGCAGCGGAGGATTGATCACAGATACGCAGTATTTT. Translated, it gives CASSGGLITDTQYF.